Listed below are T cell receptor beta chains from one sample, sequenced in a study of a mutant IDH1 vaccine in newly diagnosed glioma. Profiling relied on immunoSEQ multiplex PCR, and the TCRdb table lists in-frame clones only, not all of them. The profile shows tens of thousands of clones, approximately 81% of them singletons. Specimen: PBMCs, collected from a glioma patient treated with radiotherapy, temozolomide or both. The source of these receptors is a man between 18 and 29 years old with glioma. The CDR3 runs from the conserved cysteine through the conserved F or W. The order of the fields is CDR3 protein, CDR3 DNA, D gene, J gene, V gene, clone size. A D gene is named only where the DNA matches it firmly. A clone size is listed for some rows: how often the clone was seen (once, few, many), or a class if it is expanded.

CDR3aa: CASSLAASGYIYNEQFF
CDR3nt: TGTGCCAGCAGCTTGGCGGCTAGCGGGTATATCTACAATGAGCAGTTCTTC
d_gene: TRBD2
j_gene: TRBJ2-1
v_gene: TRBV5-6
abundance: once

CDR3aa: CASSTPGTADYEQYF
CDR3nt: TGTGCCAGCAGCACACCCGGGACAGCGGACTACGAGCAGTACTTC
d_gene: NA
j_gene: TRBJ2-7
v_gene: TRBV21-1
abundance: NA

CDR3aa: CASSFTTGGGTQYF
CDR3nt: TGTGCCAGCTCATTTACAACAGGGGGCGGGACGCAGTATTTT
d_gene: TRBD1
j_gene: TRBJ2-3
v_gene: TRBV18
abundance: NA

CDR3aa: CASSILVPPQPNEQFF
CDR3nt: TGTGCCAGTAGTATTTTGGTACCCCCCCAGCCCAATGAGCAGTTCTTC
d_gene: NA
j_gene: TRBJ2-1
v_gene: TRBV19
abundance: once

CDR3aa: CASSRGGGYTF
CDR3nt: TGCGCCAGCAGTCGGGGGGGCGGCTACACCTTC
d_gene: NA
j_gene: TRBJ1-2
v_gene: TRBV5-1
abundance: NA

CDR3aa: CASRASASSTYEQYF
CDR3nt: TGTGCCAGCAGGGCGTCGGCTAGCAGCACCTACGAGCAGTACTTC
d_gene: NA
j_gene: TRBJ2-7
v_gene: TRBV6-1
abundance: NA

CDR3aa: CASSGQGARDYGYTF
CDR3nt: TGTGCCAGCAGCGGACAGGGGGCGCGGGACTATGGCTACACCTTC
d_gene: TRBD1
j_gene: TRBJ1-2
v_gene: TRBV9
abundance: NA

CDR3aa: CASSLIQLPNYGYTF
CDR3nt: TGTGCCAGCAGCTTAATACAGCTTCCTAACTATGGCTACACCTTC
d_gene: NA
j_gene: TRBJ1-2
v_gene: TRBV7-2
abundance: NA

CDR3aa: CASSQDGGFEQFF
CDR3nt: TGCGCCAGCAGCCAAGATGGTGGGTTTGAGCAGTTCTTC
d_gene: NA
j_gene: TRBJ2-1
v_gene: TRBV5-4
abundance: NA

CDR3aa: CASGQGGLTEAFF
CDR3nt: TGTGCCAGCGGACAGGGGGGCCTCACTGAAGCTTTCTTT
d_gene: TRBD1
j_gene: TRBJ1-1
v_gene: TRBV27
abundance: NA

CDR3aa: CASSLQGTGGGYTF
CDR3nt: TGTGCCAGCAGCTTACAAGGGACAGGCGGGGGCTACACCTTC
d_gene: TRBD1
j_gene: TRBJ1-2
v_gene: TRBV5-4
abundance: once

CDR3aa: CASSLPSQFKTEAFF
CDR3nt: TGTGCCAGCAGCCTCCCCTCCCAGTTTAAGACTGAAGCTTTCTTT
d_gene: NA
j_gene: TRBJ1-1
v_gene: TRBV7-9
abundance: NA

CDR3aa: CASSTQSGVSNGYTF
CDR3nt: TGTGCCAGCAGCACCCAGTCCGGGGTCAGCAATGGCTACACCTTC
d_gene: NA
j_gene: TRBJ1-2
v_gene: TRBV5-4
abundance: NA

CDR3aa: CASSFYAGTTNEKLFF
CDR3nt: TGCGCCAGCAGCTTTTATGCAGGGACAACTAATGAAAAACTGTTTTTT
d_gene: NA
j_gene: TRBJ1-4
v_gene: TRBV5-1
abundance: NA

CDR3aa: CASSPRHQETQYF
CDR3nt: TGTGCCAGCAGCCCCAGACATCAAGAGACCCAGTACTTC
d_gene: NA
j_gene: TRBJ2-5
v_gene: TRBV11-3
abundance: once

CDR3aa: CASSLAGAGGEKLFF
CDR3nt: TGTGCCAGCAGCTTAGCGGGGGCTGGGGGTGAAAAACTGTTTTTT
d_gene: NA
j_gene: TRBJ1-4
v_gene: TRBV7-9
abundance: NA

CDR3aa: CASSYWGDSQFNEQFF
CDR3nt: TGTGCCAGCAGTTACTGGGGGGACAGCCAATTCAATGAGCAGTTCTTC
d_gene: NA
j_gene: TRBJ2-1
v_gene: TRBV6-5
abundance: NA

CDR3aa: CASSLGGTVTNQPQHF
CDR3nt: TGTGCCAGCAGCTTGGGGGGGACAGTTACAAATCAGCCCCAGCATTTT
d_gene: TRBD1
j_gene: TRBJ1-5
v_gene: TRBV5-6
abundance: NA

CDR3aa: CASSVGQQNTEAFF
CDR3nt: TGTGCCAGCAGCGTTGGACAGCAGAACACTGAAGCTTTCTTT
d_gene: NA
j_gene: TRBJ1-1
v_gene: TRBV9
abundance: NA

CDR3aa: CASSQGADRPYYGYTF
CDR3nt: TGTGCCAGCAGCCAGGGGGCGGATCGGCCTTACTATGGCTACACCTTC
d_gene: TRBD1
j_gene: TRBJ1-2
v_gene: TRBV5-8
abundance: NA

CDR3aa: CASSRDSSEQYF
CDR3nt: TGCGCCAGCAGCCGAGACTCTTCCGAGCAGTACTTC
d_gene: NA
j_gene: TRBJ2-7
v_gene: TRBV5-1
abundance: NA

CDR3aa: CASGRDSINQPQHF
CDR3nt: TGTGCCAGCGGCCGGGACAGCATTAATCAGCCCCAGCATTTT
d_gene: TRBD1
j_gene: TRBJ1-5
v_gene: TRBV28
abundance: NA

CDR3aa: CASGLAAGGRIGTDTQYF
CDR3nt: TGTGCTAGTGGTTTGGCCGCGGGGGGCAGGATCGGCACAGATACGCAGTATTTT
d_gene: TRBD2
j_gene: TRBJ2-3
v_gene: TRBV12-5
abundance: NA

CDR3aa: CASSLSSVPVYEQYF
CDR3nt: TGTGCCAGCAGTTTATCATCCGTCCCCGTCTACGAGCAGTACTTC
d_gene: NA
j_gene: TRBJ2-7
v_gene: TRBV6-5
abundance: NA

CDR3aa: CASSVEGEDSYEQYF
CDR3nt: TGTGCCAGCAGCGTAGAGGGAGAGGACTCCTACGAGCAGTACTTC
d_gene: NA
j_gene: TRBJ2-7
v_gene: TRBV9
abundance: NA

CDR3aa: CASSLSGASYEQYF
CDR3nt: TGTGCCAGCAGCTTGTCCGGAGCATCCTACGAGCAGTACTTC
d_gene: NA
j_gene: TRBJ2-7
v_gene: TRBV13
abundance: NA

CDR3aa: CASSREVSGEQYF
CDR3nt: TGTGCCAGCTCCCGGGAAGTATCTGGAGAGCAGTACTTC
d_gene: NA
j_gene: TRBJ2-7
v_gene: TRBV18
abundance: NA

CDR3aa: CASSYPGQQETQYF
CDR3nt: TGTGCCAGCAGTTACCCGGGACAGCAAGAGACCCAGTACTTC
d_gene: TRBD1
j_gene: TRBJ2-5
v_gene: TRBV6-6
abundance: NA

CDR3aa: CASSAGTGERYEQYF
CDR3nt: TGTGCCAGCAGCGCGGGGACAGGGGAACGGTACGAGCAGTACTTC
d_gene: TRBD1
j_gene: TRBJ2-7
v_gene: TRBV7-9
abundance: once

CDR3aa: CASSLAGAPTEPQHF
CDR3nt: TGTGCCAGCAGCTTGGCAGGGGCCCCTACGGAGCCCCAGCATTTT
d_gene: NA
j_gene: TRBJ1-5
v_gene: TRBV5-6
abundance: NA

CDR3aa: CAAGGSGVGEQFF
CDR3nt: TGTGCCGCAGGGGGTAGCGGGGTGGGTGAGCAGTTCTTC
d_gene: NA
j_gene: TRBJ2-1
v_gene: TRBV25-1
abundance: NA

CDR3aa: CAWSDPSATQYF
CDR3nt: TGTGCCTGGAGTGACCCCTCGGCTACGCAGTATTTT
d_gene: NA
j_gene: TRBJ2-3
v_gene: TRBV30
abundance: NA

CDR3aa: CASSLEGGQPQHF
CDR3nt: TGTGCCAGCAGCTTGGAGGGAGGGCAGCCCCAGCATTTT
d_gene: NA
j_gene: TRBJ1-5
v_gene: TRBV7-9
abundance: NA

CDR3aa: CASGVRGGVNYGYTF
CDR3nt: TGTGCCAGCGGAGTACGGGGGGGGGTTAACTATGGCTACACCTTC
d_gene: NA
j_gene: TRBJ1-2
v_gene: TRBV9
abundance: NA

CDR3aa: CASSETEKLFF
CDR3nt: TGTGCCAGCAGTGAAACCGAAAAACTGTTTTTT
d_gene: NA
j_gene: TRBJ1-4
v_gene: TRBV2
abundance: once

CDR3aa: CSVRTDQETQYF
CDR3nt: TGCAGCGTTAGGACAGATCAGGAGACCCAGTACTTC
d_gene: NA
j_gene: TRBJ2-5
v_gene: TRBV29-1
abundance: NA

CDR3aa: CASSFVYSNQPQHF
CDR3nt: TGTGCCAGCAGTTTCGTTTATAGCAATCAGCCCCAGCATTTT
d_gene: NA
j_gene: TRBJ1-5
v_gene: TRBV27
abundance: once

CDR3aa: CASSLGPDNTEAFF
CDR3nt: TGCGCCAGCAGCTTGGGGCCAGATAACACTGAAGCTTTCTTT
d_gene: NA
j_gene: TRBJ1-1
v_gene: TRBV5-1
abundance: NA

CDR3aa: CASSIQGVSNQPQHF
CDR3nt: TGTGCCAGTAGTATACAGGGCGTAAGCAATCAGCCCCAGCATTTT
d_gene: NA
j_gene: TRBJ1-5
v_gene: TRBV19
abundance: NA

CDR3aa: CASSPGGYTGELFF
CDR3nt: TGTGCCAGCAGCCCGGGGGGGTACACCGGGGAGCTGTTTTTT
d_gene: TRBD2
j_gene: TRBJ2-2
v_gene: TRBV7-6
abundance: NA

CDR3aa: CASSAGLNAYEQYF
CDR3nt: TGTGCCAGCAGTGCCGGATTGAATGCCTACGAGCAGTACTTC
d_gene: NA
j_gene: TRBJ2-7
v_gene: TRBV25-1
abundance: NA

CDR3aa: CASSFSGTDYEQYF
CDR3nt: TGTGCCAGCAGTTTTTCCGGGACAGATTACGAGCAGTACTTC
d_gene: TRBD1
j_gene: TRBJ2-7
v_gene: TRBV27
abundance: NA

CDR3aa: CASSPFKSTEAFF
CDR3nt: TGTGCCAGCAGTCCCTTCAAGAGCACTGAAGCTTTCTTT
d_gene: NA
j_gene: TRBJ1-1
v_gene: TRBV28
abundance: NA

CDR3aa: CASSLTGQTNYGYTF
CDR3nt: TGCGCCAGCAGCTTGACGGGACAGACTAACTATGGCTACACCTTC
d_gene: TRBD1
j_gene: TRBJ1-2
v_gene: TRBV5-1
abundance: NA

CDR3aa: CASRPWEGSGNTIYF
CDR3nt: TGTGCCTCCAGGCCCTGGGAAGGCTCTGGAAACACCATATATTTT
d_gene: NA
j_gene: TRBJ1-3
v_gene: TRBV6-5
abundance: NA

CDR3aa: CASSLLRDGRATF
CDR3nt: TGCGCCAGCAGCTTGCTAAGGGACGGTCGGGCGACCTTC
d_gene: NA
j_gene: TRBJ1-2
v_gene: TRBV5-1
abundance: NA